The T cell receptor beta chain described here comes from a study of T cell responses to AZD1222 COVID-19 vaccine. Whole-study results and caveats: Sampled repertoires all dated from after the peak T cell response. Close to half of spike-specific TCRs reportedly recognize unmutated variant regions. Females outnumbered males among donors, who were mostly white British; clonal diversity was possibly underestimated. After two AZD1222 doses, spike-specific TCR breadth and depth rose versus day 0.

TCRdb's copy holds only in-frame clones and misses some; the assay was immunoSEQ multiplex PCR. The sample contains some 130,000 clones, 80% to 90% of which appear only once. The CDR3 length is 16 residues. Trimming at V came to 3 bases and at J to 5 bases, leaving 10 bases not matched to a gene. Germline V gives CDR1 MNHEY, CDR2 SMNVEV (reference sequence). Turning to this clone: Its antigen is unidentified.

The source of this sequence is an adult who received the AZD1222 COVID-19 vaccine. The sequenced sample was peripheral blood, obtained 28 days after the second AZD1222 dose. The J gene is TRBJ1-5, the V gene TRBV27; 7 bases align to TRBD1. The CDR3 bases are TGTGCCAGCAGTTTCGGCTCAGGCAGGGGGGATCAGCCCCAGCATTTT. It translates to CASSFGSGRGDQPQHF.